The rows below give T cell receptor beta chains drawn from one sample of a study of cytomegalovirus exposure and HLA in healthy donors. Produced via immunoSEQ multiplex PCR; TCRdb's table is partial and in-frame only. Of roughly 260,000 clones listed, just under 90% were seen once; the top ten hold around 3%. What was sequenced was PBMCs. The receptors stem from a man aged 18 to 29 in good health and CMV-seronegative. CDR3s include the opening cysteine and the closing phenylalanine or tryptophan. D genes are given only for firm matches. Some rows mark clone size as missing; the rest say once, few, many or name a class of expanded clone.

>TRBJ2-2|TRBV2|few|18|TRBD2
TGTGCCAGCAGTGACTCAAAAGGGAGGGGAGGACTTAGCGGGGAGCTGTTTTTT
CASSDSKGRGGLSGELFF
>TRBJ1-1|TRBV6-6|-|15|-
TGTGCCAGCAGTTACTCTACAGAGTTGAACACTGAAGCTTTCTTT
CASSYSTELNTEAFF
>TRBJ1-6|TRBV28|-|16|-
TGTGCCAGCAGGGAAGGGGCTCGGATTCGGAATTCACCCCTCCACTTT
CASREGARIRNSPLHF
>TRBJ1-5|TRBV28|few|14|-
TGTGCCAGCGCTTACAGGGTTAGCAATCAGCCCCAGCATTTT
CASAYRVSNQPQHF
>TRBJ2-2|TRBV7-2|-|12|-
TGTGCCAGCAGCTCCTACACCGGGGAGCTGTTTTTT
CASSSYTGELFF
>TRBJ1-6|TRBV25-1|-|13|-
TGTGCCAGCGAGTCAGGGGCAGGATCACCCCTCCACTTT
CASESGAGSPLHF
>TRBJ1-6|TRBV6-6|-|16|TRBD1
TGTGCCAGCAGCCCGCCTCGACAGGGCGATAATTCACCCCTCCACTTT
CASSPPRQGDNSPLHF
>TRBJ1-6|TRBV4-2|-|13|-
TGTGCCGGCGGGAGAGAGCTTAATTCACCCCTCCACTTT
CAGGRELNSPLHF
>TRBJ2-7|TRBV4-1|-|14|-
TGCGCCAGCAGCCAAGACCTTACCTACTACGAGCAGTACTTC
CASSQDLTYYEQYF
>TRBJ2-7|TRBV9|-|14|TRBD2
TGTGCCAGCAGCTCACTTAGCGGGGGGTACGAGCAGTACTTC
CASSSLSGGYEQYF
>TRBJ1-2|TRBV29-1|-|12|-
TGCAGCGCCCCGGGGCAGGGGAAGGGCTACACCTTC
CSAPGQGKGYTF
>TRBJ2-1|TRBV6-1|-|15|-
TGTGCCGAAGGGAGGGGGTCAGGGGCGGTAAGTGAGCAGTTCTTC
CAEGRGSGAVSEQFF
>TRBJ2-7|TRBV6-5|-|15|TRBD2
TGTGCCAGCAGTCAGGGACTAGCGGCCCTGGGTGGGCAGTACTTC
CASSQGLAALGGQYF
>TRBJ2-7|TRBV25-1|-|15|TRBD1
TGTGCCAGCTGGGGTGCCGGGACAGGGCTCAACGAGCAGTACTTC
CASWGAGTGLNEQYF
>TRBJ2-2|TRBV27|-|16|-
TGTGCCAGCAGTCCACCAGACAGGAGAAACACCGGGGAGCTGTTTTTT
CASSPPDRRNTGELFF
>TRBJ2-1|TRBV4-2|-|12|-
TGTGCCAGCAGCTATGACAGCAATGAGCAGTTCTTC
CASSYDSNEQFF
>TRBJ2-5|TRBV5-4|few|16|TRBD2
TGTGCCAGCAGCTTGGTCGTTAGCGGGGGGGAAGAGACCCAGTACTTC
CASSLVVSGGEETQYF
>TRBJ1-1|TRBV28|-|14|-
TGTGCCAGCAGTTTATATATTGGCAGAACCAAAGCTTTCTTT
CASSLYIGRTKAFF
>TRBJ2-7|TRBV5-4|-|16|TRBD1
TGTGCCAGCAGCTTAACTTTGGGGACAGGGAGCGACGAGCAGTACTTC
CASSLTLGTGSDEQYF
>TRBJ2-3|TRBV29-1|once|14|TRBD2
TGCAGCGCCCGGATAGCGGGAGAGACAGATACGCAGTATTTT
CSARIAGETDTQYF
>TRBJ2-2|TRBV6-5|-|14|TRBD1
TGTGCCAGCAGGGGAGACAGGGCGGTCGGGGAGCTGTTTTTT
CASRGDRAVGELFF
>TRBJ2-7|TRBV30|-|12|TRBD1
TGTGCCTGGACGAGACAGGGGTACGAGCAGTACTTC
CAWTRQGYEQYF